This note documents a single T cell receptor (beta chain) sequence. The data derive from a study of T-cell reconstitution after alpha-beta-depleted transplantation in children. TCRbeta library preparation incorporated unique molecular identifiers. TCRdb re-derived calls from the PCR reads in MiXCR, one entry per CDR3 protein. This table has about half a million distinct CDR3 sequences, around 12% appearing once. This CDR3 comprises 17 residues. Germline-derived CDR1 and CDR2 are KGHDR and SFDVKD. The ends were cut back, 0 bases at V and 1 base at J, with 11 bases in the middle. V and J are TRBV24-1 and TRBJ2-2; D is unresolved. The specimen was PBMCs from the stem cell graft donor, collected from the stem cell graft. The clonotype comes from a human donor who donated a stem cell graft to a child with combined immunodeficiency. The CDR3 reads CATSDLYRTENTGELFF. In DNA, the CDR3 is TGTGCCACCAGTGATTTGTATAGGACGGAGAACACCGGGGAGCTGTTTTTT.